These 24 T cell receptor beta chains were all obtained from the same sample, sequenced in a study of PD-L1 blockade in urothelial cancer. Measured with immunoSEQ multiplex PCR; TCRdb has only the in-frame clones, and not every one. The sample records approximately 110,000 clones, approximately 85% being singletons. The specimen comprised PBMCs, sampled around atezolizumab (anti-PD-L1) treatment. These receptors all stem from a man aged 50 or older with urothelial cancer.

This clone was counted between two and nine times. The CDR3 reads CASSLWDYQETQYF. CDR3 nucleotide sequence: TGCGCCAGCAGCTTATGGGACTATCAAGAGACCCAGTACTTC. This sequence joins TRBV5-1 and TRBJ2-5; TRBD2 agrees at 7 bases. Trimming removed 2 bases from V and 2 bases from J; junction bases left unmatched: 3. The CDR3 extends over 14 amino acids. Germline CDR1 and CDR2: SGHRS and YFSETQ.

The chain uses TRBV29-1 and TRBJ1-1; D not certain. V was shortened by 5 bases and J by 4 bases, with 8 bases between the two germline ends. Germline V gene data show CDR1 as SQVTM and CDR2 as ANQGSEA. This CDR3 has 11 residues. The CDR3 DNA reads TGCAGCGTTCTACGGGGCACTGAAGCTTTCTTT. As protein: CSVLRGTEAFF.

This sequence joins TRBV11-2 and TRBJ1-5, with D maybe TRBD1 (5 bases). V lost 3 bases to trimming and J lost 1 base, with 7 bases between them. Germline assignment: CDR1 SGHAT and CDR2 FQNNGV. This CDR3 contains 14 residues. The CDR3 sequence is CASSLRDSNQPQHF. The CDR3 DNA is TGTGCCAGCAGCTTGCGGGACAGCAATCAGCCCCAGCATTTT.

The chain is built from TRBV5-1 and TRBJ2-3; D possibly corresponds to TRBD1 (6 bases). This CDR3 has 14 amino acids. CDR1 is SGHRS and CDR2 is YFSETQ in the germline V gene. V was cut by 4 bases and J by 6 bases, with 15 bases left in between. CDR3 in amino acids: CASSRDIGFDTQYF. CDR3 coding DNA: TGCGCCAGCAGCAGGGACATAGGATTCGATACGCAGTATTTT.

J is TRBJ1-1 and V is TRBV7-2, with TRBD1 identical over 8 bases. This CDR3 region has 13 residues. The V and J ends lost 4 bases and 5 bases, in that order; junction bases with no gene match: 3. Per the germline V gene, CDR1 is SGHTA and CDR2 is FQGNSA. The CDR3 sequence: CASSWTGHTEAFF. CDR3 nucleotide sequence: TGTGCCAGCAGCTGGACAGGGCATACTGAAGCTTTCTTT.

The genes are TRBV14 and TRBJ2-7; a possible D gene is TRBD1 (5 bases). This CDR3 comprises 13 residues. Germline loops: CDR1 SGHDN, CDR2 FVKESK. Trimming removed 2 bases at V and 6 bases at J, with 11 bases between. The CDR3 nucleotides read TGTGCCAGCAGCCAACCCAGGGATCGCGAGCAGTACTTC. Amino acids: CASSQPRDREQYF.

The chain carries TRBV28 and TRBJ2-7, with a tentative D call TRBD1 (6 bases). The V gene's germline CDR1 is MDHEN and CDR2 SYDVKM. The CDR3 contains 15 residues. Trimming cost V 3 bases and J 3 bases, with 15 bases left between them. The CDR3 sequence is CASSLWQGSVYEQYF. DNA for the CDR3: TGTGCCAGCAGTTTGTGGCAGGGGTCGGTCTACGAGCAGTACTTC.

The chain employs TRBV6-5 and TRBJ2-7, with 9 nucleotides matching TRBD1. The ends lost 4 bases at V and 6 bases at J; junction bases unmatched: 7. The germline CDR1 and CDR2 sequences are MNHEY and SVGAGI. This CDR3 comprises 14 residues. CDR3 DNA sequence: TGTGCCAGCAGTTTAGGGGGACAGGGACGCGAGCAGTACTTC. It yields the protein CASSLGGQGREQYF.

The chain couples TRBV7-8 to TRBJ1-2; tentative D call: TRBD1 (6 bases). The ends were cut back, 3 bases at V and 5 bases at J, with 16 bases in the middle. CDR1 SGHVS and CDR2 FQNEAQ come from the germline V gene. The CDR3 contains 15 residues. In DNA, the CDR3 is TGTGCCAGCAGCTTGATTCGGGGGGCGTCTTATGGCTACACCTTC. It translates to CASSLIRGASYGYTF.

A few counts support this clone. The chain uses TRBV6-4 and TRBJ2-2, with D perhaps matching TRBD1 (6 bases). V shed 4 bases and J shed 5 bases, with 11 bases lying between them. Per germline, CDR1 MRHNA and CDR2 SNTAGT. The CDR3 is 14 residues long. CDR3 sequence (DNA): TGTGCCAGCAGTGGAGGGCAGGGGACCGGGGAGCTGTTTTTT. Translating gives CASSGGQGTGELFF.

V and J are TRBV4-1 and TRBJ2-1; D possibly corresponds to TRBD1 (5 bases). This CDR3 has 16 residues. Germline CDR1 is MGHRA and CDR2 is YSYEKL. V was clipped by 0 bases and J by 2 bases, with 11 bases between them. The CDR3 loop is CASSQEQGGTYNEQFF. DNA of the CDR3: TGCGCCAGCAGCCAAGAGCAGGGTGGGACCTACAATGAGCAGTTCTTC.

V is TRBV6-5 and J is TRBJ2-7, with 7 bases lining up with TRBD2. After removal of 6 bases from V and 5 bases from J, the junction contained 1 base not matched to a gene. This CDR3 has 11 amino acids. The germline V gene encodes CDR1 MNHEY and CDR2 SVGAGI. The CDR3 here is CASRGGNEQYF. CDR3 DNA sequence: TGTGCCAGCAGGGGGGGGAACGAGCAGTACTTC.

The chain employs TRBV7-9 and TRBJ1-1, with TRBD1 as a possible D gene (5 bases). V was pared by 7 bases and J by 7 bases, with 16 bases between. Germline assignment: CDR1 SEHNR and CDR2 FQNEAQ (reference sequence). The CDR3 is made up of 13 amino acids. The CDR3 nucleotides are TGTGCCAGCACCGGGGGGGATAAGAATGAAGCTTTCTTT. It specifies CASTGGDKNEAFF.

V and J are TRBV2 and TRBJ1-2; no reliable D call. The CDR3 length is 14 residues. Germline V gene sequence: CDR1 SNHLY, CDR2 FYNNEI. Trimming left V 2 bases short and J 1 base short, with 8 bases between. CDR3 DNA sequence: TGTGCCAGCAGTGAACAAGCGGGTAACTATGGCTACACCTTC. Protein: CASSEQAGNYGYTF.

CDR3: CASSSLLAGAQNEQFF. In DNA form, the CDR3 reads TGCGCCAGCAGCTCTCTTCTAGCGGGAGCGCAAAATGAGCAGTTCTTC. The rearrangement joins TRBV5-1 to TRBJ2-1; 10 bases agree with TRBD2. The ends lost 3 bases at V and 7 bases at J; junction bases unmatched: 10. Germline V gene lookup returns CDR1 SGHRS and CDR2 YFSETQ. This CDR3 contains 16 residues.

This sequence joins TRBV7-2 and TRBJ2-5; 8 nucleotides match TRBD2. After removal of 3 bases from V and 5 bases from J, the junction contained 5 bases not matched to a gene. Germline V CDR1 and CDR2: SGHTA, FQGNSA. The CDR3 contains 14 residues. CDR3 bases: TGTGCCAGCAGCTTCGGACTAGCCTACGAGACCCAGTACTTC. It codes for CASSFGLAYETQYF.

The CDR3 bases are TGTGCCAGGGGGCTAGCGGGCACCGGGGAGCTGTTTTTT. Amino acids: CARGLAGTGELFF. V and J are TRBV11-2 and TRBJ2-2; 8 positions agree with TRBD2. J was trimmed by 4 bases and V by 9 bases; bases with no gene match: 4. The germline CDR1 and CDR2 sequences are SGHAT and FQNNGV. The CDR3 is 13 amino acids.

The V and J genes are TRBV11-2 and TRBJ1-1, with 9 bases identical to TRBD1. The CDR3 runs to 18 residues. Germline loops: CDR1 SGHAT, CDR2 FQNNGV. Unmatched junction bases numbered 19, after V lost 4 bases and J lost 7 bases. CDR3 sequence: CASSSRVKVTGGSLEAFF. Written as DNA, the CDR3 is TGTGCCAGCAGCTCCAGGGTAAAGGTGACAGGGGGTTCCCTTGAAGCTTTCTTT.

This chain uses TRBV21-1 with TRBJ2-1; the table's D call, TRBD1, was not checked against the DNA. TRBV21-1 corresponds to a pseudogene. The CDR3 loop spans 17 amino acids. CDR3 sequence: CASSTLPGTGFFIEQFF. Here the CDR3 DNA reads TGTGCCAGCAGCACCCTTCCCGGGACAGGGTTCTTCATTGAGCAGTTCTTC.

The gene calls are TRBV5-6 and TRBJ2-3; D remains ambiguous. V was trimmed by 2 bases and J by 1 base, leaving 8 bases between them. The CDR3 sequence is 14 residues long. CDR1 is SGHDT and CDR2 is YYEEEE in the germline V gene. The CDR3 loop is CASSFRGGTDTQYF. CDR3 coding DNA: TGTGCCAGCAGCTTTCGAGGAGGCACAGATACGCAGTATTTT. The whole variable domain, remainder taken from reference TRBV5-6 and TRBJ2-3, is DAGVTQSPTHLIKTRGQQVTLRCSPKSGHDTVSWYQQALGQGPQFIFQYYEEEERQRGNFPDRFSGHQFPNYSSELNVNALLLGDSALYLCASSFRGGTDTQYFGPGTRLTVL.

This clone has just a few counts. In DNA, the CDR3 is TGTGCCAGCAGTTTTCGGCGAGCGCAGGGGCGCCACGAGCAGTACTTC. This translates into CASSFRRAQGRHEQYF. The chain recombines TRBV28 with TRBJ2-7; tentatively, D is TRBD1 (6 bases). The ends were cut back, 3 bases at V and 5 bases at J, with 20 bases in the middle. The CDR3 is 16 amino acids. Per the germline V gene, CDR1 is MDHEN and CDR2 is SYDVKM.

The chain is built from TRBV21-1 and TRBJ2-1; the table assigns TRBD2, which was not confirmed against the DNA. TRBV21-1 is shown as a pseudogene. CDR3 length equals 20 residues. Here the CDR3 DNA reads TGTGCCAGCAGCAAAGAGGAGGGAGGCGAGCCCGAAATCCGTTACAATGAGCAGTTCTTC. Its protein is CASSKEEGGEPEIRYNEQFF.

J is TRBJ2-7 and V is TRBV7-2; the match to TRBD1 covers 7 bases. Trimming cost V 1 base and J 6 bases; bases outside gene matches: 6. Germline V CDR1 and CDR2: SGHTA, FQGNSA. The CDR3 has 14 amino acids. The CDR3 here is CASSLVGTVGEQYF. In nucleotides, the CDR3 is TGTGCCAGCAGCTTAGTCGGGACAGTCGGCGAGCAGTACTTC.

CDR3 DNA: TGTGCCAGCTCCGACATCCGGGACTTCTCTGTCTCGCAGTATTTT. It is translated as CASSDIRDFSVSQYF. This chain links TRBV18 with TRBJ2-3, with D possibly being TRBD2 (6 bases). The germline gives CDR1 KGHSH, CDR2 LQKENI. There are 15 residues in the CDR3. V lost 6 bases and J lost 10, with 23 bases in between.